A single sample gave rise to the 14 T cell receptor beta chains below, sequenced in a study of control samples from healthy donors and cancer patients. This table comes from immunoSEQ multiplex PCR, and its TCRdb copy is limited to in-frame clones, with some not included. The sample records over 150,000 clones, 94% being singletons. Sequenced input: blood. The receptors derive from a woman younger than 35 in good health.

The rearrangement uses TRBV5-6 and TRBJ1-2; TRBD1 is a possible D gene (5 bases). V was pared by 2 bases and J by 7 bases, with 15 bases between. The CDR3 is 14 residues long. CDR1 is SGHDT and CDR2 is YYEEEE in the germline V gene. The DNA of the CDR3 is TGTGCCAGCAGCTTAAGGTGGCCTGGGGGTGGCTACACCTTC. Translation: CASSLRWPGGGYTF. The full variable domain, its missing parts supplied by reference TRBV5-6 and TRBJ1-2, is DAGVTQSPTHLIKTRGQQVTLRCSPKSGHDTVSWYQQALGQGPQFIFQYYEEEERQRGNFPDRFSGHQFPNYSSELNVNALLLGDSALYLCASSLRWPGGGYTFGSGTRLTVV.

V and J are TRBV7-9 and TRBJ2-1; TRBD2 agrees at 10 bases. Germline CDR1 and CDR2: SEHNR and FQNEAQ (reference sequence). The CDR3 sequence is 16 residues long. With V trimmed by 4 bases and J by 0 bases, 3 bases remained unmatched. This chain's CDR3 is CASSSGLAPSYNEQFF. The CDR3 DNA sequence: TGTGCCAGCAGCTCGGGACTAGCGCCCTCCTACAATGAGCAGTTCTTC.

This clone was picked up a small number of times. The gene calls are TRBV25-1 and TRBJ1-2; maybe TRBD1 (6 bases). The CDR3 loop spans 13 amino acids. Germline V gene lookup returns CDR1 MGHDK and CDR2 SYGVNS. Trimming shortened V by 5 bases and J by 6 bases, and 13 bases separated the two germline ends. In DNA, the CDR3 is TGTGCCAGCAGTCCACAGGGCCCCCATGGCTACACCTTC. It codes for CASSPQGPHGYTF.

A remark on this clone: The same CDR3 arises from other DNA sequences in this sample as well. The chain joins TRBV5-6 to TRBJ1-1; tentatively, D is TRBD1 (5 bases). The V gene's germline CDR1 is SGHDT and CDR2 YYEEEE. The CDR3 runs 12 residues. Trimming took off 2 bases at V and 5 bases at J, with 7 bases between the two ends. The CDR3 region is CASSFGGTEAFF. The CDR3 nucleotides are TGTGCCAGCAGCTTCGGGGGTACTGAAGCTTTCTTT.

The rearrangement uses TRBV3-1 (or the pseudogene TRBV3-2) and TRBJ2-1; D unresolved. CDR1 is LGHDT, CDR2 YNNKEL, per germline (reference sequence). V lost 4 bases and J 9 bases, leaving 10 bases between the germline ends. The CDR3 covers 12 residues. CDR3 sequence (DNA): TGTGCCAGCAGCCCGCGTACTGGTGAGCAGTTCTTC. As protein: CASSPRTGEQFF.

The V gene is TRBV29-1, the J gene TRBJ2-7, with TRBD2 identical over 11 bases. The CDR3 covers 15 residues. Trimming took 5 bases from V and 6 from J; bases not matched to a gene: 12. The germline V gene encodes CDR1 SQVTM and CDR2 ANQGSEA. In nucleotides, the CDR3 is TGCAGCGTTAGAGGACTAGCGGGCAAGAACCGCGAGCAGTACTTC. Amino acid sequence: CSVRGLAGKNREQYF.

The rearrangement links TRBV11-2 to TRBJ2-7; 10 nucleotides match TRBD1. V gave up 4 bases and J gave up 6 bases; unmatched junction bases: 6. Germline V gene data show CDR1 as SGHAT and CDR2 as FQNNGV. The CDR3 is 14 amino acids. The CDR3 is CASSSDRGLGEQYF. DNA for the CDR3: TGTGCCAGCAGCTCGGACAGGGGGTTAGGCGAGCAGTACTTC.

The chain recombines TRBV4-1 with TRBJ1-5; 11 positions agree with TRBD1. The junction had 6 bases not matched to a gene; V was cut back by 1 base and J by 7 bases. Germline V lookup: CDR1 MGHRA, CDR2 YSYEKL. The CDR3 length is 16 residues. CDR3 sequence: CASSQVRTGGWQPQHF. Here the CDR3 DNA reads TGCGCCAGCAGCCAAGTTAGGACAGGGGGCTGGCAGCCCCAGCATTTT.

This clone appeared a few times. The CDR3 DNA sequence: TGTGCCACCAGTGACCCGACTAGGGGGAACCACAATGAGCAGTTCTTC. Encoded protein: CATSDPTRGNHNEQFF. The J gene is TRBJ2-1, the V gene TRBV24-1; TRBD1 or TRBD2 may be the D gene (6 bases each). Trimming shortened V by 4 bases and J by 5 bases, and 17 bases separated the two germline ends. The germline CDR1 and CDR2 sequences are KGHDR and SFDVKD. The CDR3 sequence is 16 residues long.

The chain joins TRBV6-5 to TRBJ1-1, with TRBD1 identical over 9 bases. The CDR3 sequence is 13 residues long. V was pared by 8 bases and J by 3 bases, with 4 bases of the junction left unmatched. Germline V CDR1 and CDR2: MNHEY, SVGAGI. This CDR3 reads CASARTGDTEAFF. The DNA for the CDR3 is TGTGCCAGCGCTCGGACAGGGGACACTGAAGCTTTCTTT.

This clone was detected once. The V and J genes are TRBV4-2 and TRBJ2-1; D not resolved. The ends were cut back, 0 bases at V and 13 bases at J, with 19 bases in the middle. Germline-derived CDR1 and CDR2 are LGHNA and YNFKEQ. This CDR3 is built from 15 residues. The CDR3 reads CASSQDQQSLLDQFF. Here the CDR3 DNA reads TGTGCCAGCAGCCAAGATCAACAGAGCCTTTTAGATCAGTTCTTC.

Remarks on this clone: A junction end diverges from the germline sequence, so it may reflect a read error. The CDR3 spells CASSQFRTGTNYGYTF. DNA for the CDR3: TGTGCCAGCAGCCAGTTTAGGACAGGGACTAATTATGGCTACACCTTC. This chain uses TRBV7-2 with TRBJ1-2, with 8 bases matching TRBD1. The germline V gene encodes CDR1 SGHTA and CDR2 FQGNSA. This CDR3 spans 16 amino acids.

The gene calls are TRBV6-5 and TRBJ2-7; maybe TRBD2 (6 bases). Germline-derived CDR1 and CDR2 are MNHEY and SVGAGI. The CDR3 has 14 amino acids. With 2 bases removed from V and 3 bases from J, the gap between germline ends came to 11 bases. CDR3 sequence (DNA): TGTGCCAGCAGTTACGTGGCGGGGAACTACGAGCAGTACTTC. This codes for CASSYVAGNYEQYF.

The chain has TRBV27 and TRBJ1-5; 7 nucleotides match TRBD1. The CDR3 loop spans 14 amino acids. Germline-derived CDR1 and CDR2 are MNHEY and SMNVEV (reference sequence). With 6 bases clipped from V and 5 bases from J, the junction kept 7 bases outside the gene matches. The CDR3, as DNA: TGTGCCAGCAGCGAACAGGGGCCGTATCAGCCCCAGCATTTT. Translating gives CASSEQGPYQPQHF.